This T cell receptor (beta chain) stems from a study of OX40 agonist ivuxolimab in advanced cancers. Study as a whole: Patients were treated with ivuxolimab, an agonistic anti-OX40 (CD134) antibody. Participants averaged approximately 65 years of age (range roughly 23 to 79) and were around 83% male. Dosing consisted of intravenous ivuxolimab at 0.01 to 10 mg/kg every 2 weeks.

Trimming removed 0 bases at V and 5 bases at J, with 12 bases between. Per the germline V gene, CDR1 is SGDLS and CDR2 is YYNGEE. The CDR3 length is 15 residues. Assay used: immunoSEQ multiplex PCR; TCRdb lists only in-frame clones, some missing. Altogether roughly 100,000 clones are present, 85% to 95% being singletons, with the ten largest covering roughly 0.26%. Peripheral blood came from all dose cohorts at three timepoints. The chain is built from TRBV9 and TRBJ1-5; a possible D gene is TRBD1 (5 bases). Sequenced here: CD4+ or CD8+ T cells sorted from blood, sampled in a trial of the OX40 agonist ivuxolimab. This TCR was recovered from an adult with an advanced solid tumor such as melanoma, head and neck, liver or kidney cancer. The CDR3 region has the DNA TGTGCCAGCAGCGTAGAGCCAGGGAGGGATCAGCCCCAGCATTTT. It translates to CASSVEPGRDQPQHF.